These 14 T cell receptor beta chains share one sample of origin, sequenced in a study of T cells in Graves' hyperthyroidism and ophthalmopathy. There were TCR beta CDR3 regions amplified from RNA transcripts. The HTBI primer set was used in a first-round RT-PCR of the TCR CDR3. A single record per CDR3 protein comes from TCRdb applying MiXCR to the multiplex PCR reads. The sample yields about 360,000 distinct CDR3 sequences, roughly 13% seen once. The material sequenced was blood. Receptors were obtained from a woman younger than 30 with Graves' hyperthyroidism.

In nucleotides, the CDR3 is TGTGCCAGCAGCTGGGACCAAAGTAATGAGCAGTTCTTC. As protein: CASSWDQSNEQFF. V is TRBV11-3 and J is TRBJ2-1, with D perhaps given as TRBD1 or TRBD2 (5 bases each). CDR3 length: 13 amino acids. Trimming stripped 4 bases from V and 7 bases from J, with 11 bases between. Germline-derived CDR1 and CDR2 are SGHNT and YENEEA.

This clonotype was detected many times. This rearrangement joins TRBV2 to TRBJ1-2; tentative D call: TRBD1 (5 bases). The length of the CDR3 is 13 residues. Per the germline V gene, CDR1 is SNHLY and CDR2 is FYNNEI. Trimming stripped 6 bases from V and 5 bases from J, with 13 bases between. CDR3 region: CASRADSLYGYTF. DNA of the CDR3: TGTGCCAGCAGGGCCGACAGCCTATATGGCTACACCTTC.

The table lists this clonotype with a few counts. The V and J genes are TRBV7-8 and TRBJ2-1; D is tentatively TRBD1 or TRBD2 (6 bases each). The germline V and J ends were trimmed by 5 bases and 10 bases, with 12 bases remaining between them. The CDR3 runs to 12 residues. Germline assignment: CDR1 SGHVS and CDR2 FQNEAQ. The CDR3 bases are TGTGCCAGCAGCCTACTAGGGGGGGAGCAGTTCTTC. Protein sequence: CASSLLGGEQFF.

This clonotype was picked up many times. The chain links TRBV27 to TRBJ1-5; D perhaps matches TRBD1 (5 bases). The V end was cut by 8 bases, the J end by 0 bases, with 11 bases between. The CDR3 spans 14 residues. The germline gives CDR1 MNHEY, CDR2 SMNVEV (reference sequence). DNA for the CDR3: TGTGCCAGCGGACATGATTATAGCAATCAGCCCCAGCATTTT. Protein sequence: CASGHDYSNQPQHF.

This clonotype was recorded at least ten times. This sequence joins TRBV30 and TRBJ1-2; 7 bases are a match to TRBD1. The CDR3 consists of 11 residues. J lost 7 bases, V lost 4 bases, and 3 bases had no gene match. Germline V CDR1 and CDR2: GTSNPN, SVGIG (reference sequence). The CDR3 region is CAWTAGGGYTF. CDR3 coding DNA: TGTGCCTGGACTGCAGGGGGTGGCTACACCTTC.

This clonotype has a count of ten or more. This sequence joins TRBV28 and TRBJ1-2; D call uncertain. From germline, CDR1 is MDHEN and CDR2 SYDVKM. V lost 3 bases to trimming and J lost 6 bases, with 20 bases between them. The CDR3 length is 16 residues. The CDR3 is CASSLLFYVAHHGYTF. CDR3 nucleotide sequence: TGTGCCAGCAGTTTGTTGTTTTACGTGGCACATCATGGCTACACCTTC.

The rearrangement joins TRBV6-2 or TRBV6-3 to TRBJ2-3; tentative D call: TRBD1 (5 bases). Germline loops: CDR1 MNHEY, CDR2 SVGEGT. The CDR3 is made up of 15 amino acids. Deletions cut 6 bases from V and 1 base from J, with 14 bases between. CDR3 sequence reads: CASSRDTGGTDTQYF. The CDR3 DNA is TGTGCCAGCAGCCGAGACACAGGCGGCACAGATACGCAGTATTTT.

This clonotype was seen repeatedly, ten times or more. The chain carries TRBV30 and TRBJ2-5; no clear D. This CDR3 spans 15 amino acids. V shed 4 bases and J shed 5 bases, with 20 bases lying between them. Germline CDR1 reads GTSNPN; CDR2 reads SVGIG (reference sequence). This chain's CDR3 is CAWTPLRWEKETQYF. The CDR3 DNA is TGTGCCTGGACTCCGTTGAGGTGGGAAAAGGAGACCCAGTACTTC.

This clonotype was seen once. In DNA, the CDR3 is TGTGCCACCAGAGACACAGATACGCAGTATTTT. Amino acids: CATRDTDTQYF. The gene calls are TRBV3-1 and TRBJ2-3; no clear D. V lost 10 bases and J lost 2, with 7 bases in between. Germline-derived CDR1 and CDR2 are LGHDT and YNNKEL (reference sequence). The CDR3 spans 11 residues.

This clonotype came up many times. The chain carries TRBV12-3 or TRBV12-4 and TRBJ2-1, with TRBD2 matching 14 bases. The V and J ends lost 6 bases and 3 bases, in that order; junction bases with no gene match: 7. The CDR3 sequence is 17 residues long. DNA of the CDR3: TGTGCCAGCAGACCCGGACTAGCGGGAGGATTCTACAATGAGCAGTTCTTC. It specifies CASRPGLAGGFYNEQFF.

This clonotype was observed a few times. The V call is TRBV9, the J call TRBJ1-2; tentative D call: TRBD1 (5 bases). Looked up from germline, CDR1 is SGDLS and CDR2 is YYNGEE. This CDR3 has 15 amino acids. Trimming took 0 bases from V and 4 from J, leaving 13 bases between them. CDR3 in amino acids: CASSVGAGMVYGYTF. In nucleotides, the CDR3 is TGTGCCAGCAGCGTAGGGGCAGGGATGGTCTATGGCTACACCTTC.

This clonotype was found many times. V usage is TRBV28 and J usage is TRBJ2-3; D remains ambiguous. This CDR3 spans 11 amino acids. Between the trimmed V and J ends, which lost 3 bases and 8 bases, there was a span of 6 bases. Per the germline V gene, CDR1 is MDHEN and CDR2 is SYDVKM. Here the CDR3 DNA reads TGTGCCAGCAGTTTCTCCCGTACGCAGTATTTT. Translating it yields CASSFSRTQYF.

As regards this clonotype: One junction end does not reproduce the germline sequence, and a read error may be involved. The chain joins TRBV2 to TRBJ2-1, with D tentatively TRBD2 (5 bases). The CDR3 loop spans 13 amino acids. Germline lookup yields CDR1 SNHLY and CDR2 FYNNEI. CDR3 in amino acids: CASSFPVGREQLF. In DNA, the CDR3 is TGCGCCAGCAGTTTCCCCGTGGGGAGAGAGCAGCTCTTC.

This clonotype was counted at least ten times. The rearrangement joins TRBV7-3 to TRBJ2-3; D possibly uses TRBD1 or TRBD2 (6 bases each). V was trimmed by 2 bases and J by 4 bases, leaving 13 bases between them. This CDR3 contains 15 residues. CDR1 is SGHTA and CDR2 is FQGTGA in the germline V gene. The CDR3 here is CASSLRPGEADTQYF. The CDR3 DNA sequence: TGTGCCAGCAGCTTACGGCCAGGGGAGGCAGATACGCAGTATTTT. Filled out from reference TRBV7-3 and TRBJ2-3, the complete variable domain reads GAGVSQTPSNKVTEKGKYVELRCDPISGHTALYWYRQSLGQGPEFLIYFQGTGAADDSGLPNDRFFAVRPEGSVSTLKIQRTERGDSAVYLCASSLRPGEADTQYFGPGTRLTVL.